This is a list of T cell receptor beta chains from one sample in a study of blood T cell repertoires in COVID-19. Clones were sequenced by immunoSEQ multiplex PCR, and TCRdb holds only the in-frame ones, with some missing. The table lists roughly 150,000 clones, roughly 85% of them singletons, with under 12% in the top ten. The specimen was peripheral blood. Receptors were obtained from a woman of 80 years or more with active or convalescent COVID-19. The CDR3 runs from the conserved cysteine through the conserved F or W. Each record gives: J gene, D gene, V gene, clone size, CDR3 DNA, CDR3 protein. D genes are given only for firm matches. Clone size appears in some rows only: once, few, many, or a class for an expanded clone.

j_call: TRBJ1-3; d_call: TRBD1; v_call: TRBV7-9; clone_size: .; cdr3_nt: TGTGCCAGCAGCCATCCTCCGGGACAGTCTAACTCTGGAAACACCATATATTTT; cdr3_aa: CASSHPPGQSNSGNTIYF
j_call: TRBJ1-3; d_call: TRBD1; v_call: TRBV18; clone_size: few; cdr3_nt: TGTGCCAGCTCGCCGGGACAGAGAAACACCATATATTTT; cdr3_aa: CASSPGQRNTIYF
j_call: TRBJ1-4; d_call: TRBD1; v_call: TRBV2; clone_size: .; cdr3_nt: TGTGCCGGAAGACAGGGGGCTGAAAAACTGTTTTTT; cdr3_aa: CAGRQGAEKLFF
j_call: TRBJ1-5; d_call: TRBD1; v_call: TRBV15; clone_size: .; cdr3_nt: TGTGCCACCAGCAGGGAAATACAGGGGAACAATCAGCCCCAGCATTTT; cdr3_aa: CATSREIQGNNQPQHF
j_call: TRBJ2-7; d_call: .; v_call: TRBV5-4; clone_size: .; cdr3_nt: TGTGCCAGCACCCCGGGGGTAGGAAGCTACGAGCAGTACTTC; cdr3_aa: CASTPGVGSYEQYF
j_call: TRBJ1-5; d_call: .; v_call: TRBV24-1; clone_size: .; cdr3_nt: TGTGCCACCAGTGATCCAAGGGGGAATCAGCCCCAGCATTTT; cdr3_aa: CATSDPRGNQPQHF
j_call: TRBJ2-3; d_call: TRBD1; v_call: TRBV6-5; clone_size: .; cdr3_nt: TGTGCCAGCACCTTGGACAGGACAGATACGCAGTATTTT; cdr3_aa: CASTLDRTDTQYF
j_call: TRBJ1-1; d_call: TRBD1; v_call: TRBV19; clone_size: .; cdr3_nt: TGTGCCAGTAGCCGAGACAGGGAGATGAACACTGAAGCTTTCTTT; cdr3_aa: CASSRDREMNTEAFF
j_call: TRBJ1-5; d_call: .; v_call: TRBV19; clone_size: .; cdr3_nt: TGTGCCAGTAGTATTAGGGGAATGGGCAATCAGCCCCAGCATTTT; cdr3_aa: CASSIRGMGNQPQHF
j_call: TRBJ1-1; d_call: TRBD1; v_call: TRBV10-1; clone_size: .; cdr3_nt: TGCGCCAGCAACGAGATACAGGGGGCCCTAATGAACACTGAAGCTTTCTTT; cdr3_aa: CASNEIQGALMNTEAFF
j_call: TRBJ1-3; d_call: .; v_call: TRBV2; clone_size: few; cdr3_nt: TGTGCCAGCAGCGTCTCTGGAAACACCATATATTTT; cdr3_aa: CASSVSGNTIYF
j_call: TRBJ1-3; d_call: .; v_call: TRBV18; clone_size: .; cdr3_nt: TGTGCCAGCTCACCGCTAAACCCCGGGGGTAATCCTGGAAACACCATATATTTT; cdr3_aa: CASSPLNPGGNPGNTIYF
j_call: TRBJ1-1; d_call: .; v_call: TRBV30; clone_size: once; cdr3_nt: TGTGCCTGGAGTGCAGGTTTGGGCACTGAAGCTTTCTTT; cdr3_aa: CAWSAGLGTEAFF
j_call: TRBJ2-7; d_call: .; v_call: TRBV7-3; clone_size: once; cdr3_nt: TGTGCCAGCAGCGAGAACGGGGGCTCCTACGAGCAGTACTTC; cdr3_aa: CASSENGGSYEQYF
j_call: TRBJ2-2; d_call: .; v_call: TRBV5-1; clone_size: .; cdr3_nt: TGCGCCAGCAGCTTGATGGCCAGGGAAGGTCCCGGGGAGCTGTTTTTT; cdr3_aa: CASSLMAREGPGELFF
j_call: TRBJ1-2; d_call: TRBD1; v_call: TRBV7-9; clone_size: .; cdr3_nt: TGTGCCAGCAGCTTTGGGACAGGGAGCTATGGCTACACCTTC; cdr3_aa: CASSFGTGSYGYTF
j_call: TRBJ2-7; d_call: TRBD1; v_call: TRBV6-5; clone_size: .; cdr3_nt: TGTGCCAGCAGTTTGACATCGGGACAGGGGGACGAGCAGTACTTC; cdr3_aa: CASSLTSGQGDEQYF
j_call: TRBJ1-2; d_call: TRBD1; v_call: TRBV7-8; clone_size: few; cdr3_nt: TGTGCCAGCAGCTTAGATAAACTGACAGGGCCATACTATGGCTACACCTTC; cdr3_aa: CASSLDKLTGPYYGYTF
j_call: TRBJ1-4; d_call: .; v_call: TRBV11-2; clone_size: .; cdr3_nt: TGTGCCAGCAGCTTAGATAGGTTGGAGGGAGCTGAAAAACTGTTTTTT; cdr3_aa: CASSLDRLEGAEKLFF
j_call: TRBJ1-1; d_call: .; v_call: TRBV2; clone_size: .; cdr3_nt: TGTGCCAGCGACCTCGGACACATGAACACTGAAGCTTTCTTT; cdr3_aa: CASDLGHMNTEAFF
j_call: TRBJ1-2; d_call: .; v_call: TRBV7-9; clone_size: .; cdr3_nt: TGTGCCAGCAGCTTAGACAGGATAGATGGCTACACCTTC; cdr3_aa: CASSLDRIDGYTF
j_call: TRBJ2-3; d_call: .; v_call: TRBV6-1; clone_size: once; cdr3_nt: TGTGCCAGCAGTGAACAGGGCACAGATACGCAGTATTTT; cdr3_aa: CASSEQGTDTQYF
j_call: TRBJ2-1; d_call: TRBD1; v_call: TRBV28; clone_size: .; cdr3_nt: TGTGCCAGCAGGCCTACCGGGACAGGGATCAATGAGCAGTTCTTC; cdr3_aa: CASRPTGTGINEQFF
j_call: TRBJ2-1; d_call: TRBD2; v_call: TRBV27; clone_size: .; cdr3_nt: TGTGCCAGCAGTTTAACTAGCGGGAGGTATAATGAGCAGTTCTTC; cdr3_aa: CASSLTSGRYNEQFF
j_call: TRBJ1-5; d_call: .; v_call: TRBV28; clone_size: .; cdr3_nt: TGTGCCAGCAGTTGGGGGGGACAGCCCCAGCATTTT; cdr3_aa: CASSWGGQPQHF
j_call: TRBJ2-3; d_call: TRBD2; v_call: TRBV11-2; clone_size: .; cdr3_nt: TGTGCCAGCAGCCCCCTAGCGGGAGAAGGAGATACGCAGTATTTT; cdr3_aa: CASSPLAGEGDTQYF
j_call: TRBJ2-5; d_call: .; v_call: TRBV10-3; clone_size: .; cdr3_nt: TGTGCCATCAGTGAGGGCAGGGACCAAGAGACCCAGTACTTC; cdr3_aa: CAISEGRDQETQYF
j_call: TRBJ1-5; d_call: TRBD1; v_call: TRBV19; clone_size: .; cdr3_nt: TGTGCCAGTAGTCGAGACAGGGGGCTTCAGCCCCAGCATTTT; cdr3_aa: CASSRDRGLQPQHF
j_call: TRBJ2-7; d_call: TRBD1; v_call: TRBV6-5; clone_size: .; cdr3_nt: TGTGCCAGCAGTTATGGACAGGGGGCGCGGTCCTACGAGCAGTACTTC; cdr3_aa: CASSYGQGARSYEQYF
j_call: TRBJ2-2; d_call: TRBD1; v_call: TRBV27; clone_size: once; cdr3_nt: TGTGCCAGCAGCCTAACCGACAGGGTTGGCGGGGAGCTGTTTTTT; cdr3_aa: CASSLTDRVGGELFF
j_call: TRBJ2-1; d_call: .; v_call: TRBV6-6; clone_size: .; cdr3_nt: TGTGCCAGCAGTTACTCGCTAGCACCGGGGTACAATGAGCAGTTCTTC; cdr3_aa: CASSYSLAPGYNEQFF
j_call: TRBJ2-5; d_call: TRBD2; v_call: TRBV28; clone_size: .; cdr3_nt: TGTGCCAGCACCCCACCGGGGGGGAACCAAGAGACCCAGTACTTC; cdr3_aa: CASTPPGGNQETQYF
j_call: TRBJ2-1; d_call: TRBD2; v_call: TRBV7-3; clone_size: .; cdr3_nt: TGTGCCAGCAGCTCGACTAGCAGTTCTGAGCAGTTCTTC; cdr3_aa: CASSSTSSSEQFF
j_call: TRBJ1-1; d_call: .; v_call: TRBV2; clone_size: .; cdr3_nt: TGTGCCAGTCGGAGCCAGGGGAACACTGAAGCTTTCTTT; cdr3_aa: CASRSQGNTEAFF
j_call: TRBJ2-1; d_call: TRBD2; v_call: TRBV19; clone_size: .; cdr3_nt: TGTGCCAGTAGTCCAGGACTAGGAGTGCTCTTC; cdr3_aa: CASSPGLGVLF
j_call: TRBJ2-7; d_call: TRBD2; v_call: TRBV30; clone_size: .; cdr3_nt: TGTGCCTGGAGTGTAGGGACTACGCTAATTCCGTACTTC; cdr3_aa: CAWSVGTTLIPYF
j_call: TRBJ1-5; d_call: .; v_call: TRBV19; clone_size: .; cdr3_nt: TGTGCCAGTAGCCTAAGTATAATGGCGAGGCAGGGGAATCAGCCCCAGCATTTT; cdr3_aa: CASSLSIMARQGNQPQHF